A selection of T cell receptor beta chains follows, all from one sample in a study of blood T cell repertoires in COVID-19. Data came from immunoSEQ multiplex PCR; TCRdb stores just in-frame clones and leaves some out. This table has 59,000 or so clones, 80% appearing once. Sample: peripheral blood. These receptors originate from a man aged 55 to 69 with acute or convalescent COVID-19. Both conserved end residues are part of each CDR3. Fields, in order: V gene, clone size, D gene, J gene, CDR3 DNA, CDR3 protein. A D gene is named only where the DNA matches it firmly. Clone size is given for some rows only: seen once, a few or many times, or a class if the clone is expanded.

TRBV24-1	-	TRBD2	TRBJ2-1	TGTGCCACCAGTGATCCTAGCGGATCCTCCTACAATGAGCAGTTCTTC	CATSDPSGSSYNEQFF
TRBV7-6	-	TRBD1	TRBJ2-5	TGTGCCAGCAGCTCTACAGGGGGCGAGGAGACCCAGTACTTC	CASSSTGGEETQYF
TRBV7-6	-	TRBD2	TRBJ2-5	TGTGCCAGCAGCTTAGATTGGCGGGGGGAAGAGACCCAGTACTTC	CASSLDWRGEETQYF
TRBV6-1	once	-	TRBJ1-3	TGTGCCAGCAGTGAACAGGCTTACCGCTCTGGAAACACCATATATTTT	CASSEQAYRSGNTIYF
TRBV6-1	-	TRBD2	TRBJ2-7	TGTGCCAGCAGTGCTCTCGGCGGGGGGGCCGGGGGCGAGCAGTACTTC	CASSALGGGAGGEQYF
TRBV2	once	TRBD1	TRBJ2-7	TGTGCCAGCAGTGGACAGGGGGCGCGTGAGCAGTACTTC	CASSGQGAREQYF
TRBV5-4	-	TRBD1	TRBJ1-2	TGTGCCAGCAGCTTGGGGGCGAACAGGGGGGATGGCTACACCTTC	CASSLGANRGDGYTF
TRBV29-1	-	-	TRBJ2-5	TGCAGCGGCCGGACAGTCCAAGAGACCCAGTACTTC	CSGRTVQETQYF
TRBV19	-	-	TRBJ1-5	TGTGCCAGTAGTATTTCTACTGATCAGCCCCAGCATTTT	CASSISTDQPQHF
TRBV6-2/TRBV6-3	few	TRBD1	TRBJ2-2	TGTGCCAGCAGTACAGGGGGCGAGACCGGGGAGCTGTTTTTT	CASSTGGETGELFF
TRBV15	-	-	TRBJ2-3	TGTGCCACCAGCAGCACTAGCTCTGGCACAGATACGCAGTATTTT	CATSSTSSGTDTQYF
TRBV7-8	many	TRBD1	TRBJ1-6	TGTGCCAGCAGCTTTGATACAGGGGATTCACCCCTCCACTTT	CASSFDTGDSPLHF
TRBV7-2	-	-	TRBJ1-1	TGTGCCAGCAGCTTAGTAGGGGACACTGAAGCTTTCTTT	CASSLVGDTEAFF
TRBV2	-	-	TRBJ1-3	TGTGCCAGCAGTGGCACTCCCGGAAACACCATATATTTT	CASSGTPGNTIYF
TRBV18	-	-	TRBJ1-2	TGTGCCAGCTCACTGGCGGGGGCTAATACGAACTATGGCTACACCTTC	CASSLAGANTNYGYTF
TRBV13	-	TRBD1	TRBJ1-2	TGTGCCAGCAGCCGTAGCGGGACAGATTTCGGCGTGCACACCTTC	CASSRSGTDFGVHTF
TRBV4-1	-	TRBD2	TRBJ2-2	TGCGCCAGCAGCCTATTAGCGGGGGACACCGGGGAGCTGTTTTTT	CASSLLAGDTGELFF
TRBV18	-	-	TRBJ2-3	TGTGCCAGCTCACCGGACTTCGGCACAGATACGCAGTATTTT	CASSPDFGTDTQYF
TRBV2	-	TRBD1	TRBJ1-6	TGTGCCAGCAAGGGACAGGAAAATTCACCCCTCCACTTT	CASKGQENSPLHF
TRBV7-9	-	-	TRBJ1-5	TGTGCCAGCAGTTCCTTTATAAGCAATCAGCCCCAGCATTTT	CASSSFISNQPQHF
TRBV6-4	-	-	TRBJ1-3	TGTGCCAGCCCTTGTACTGGAAACACCATATATTTT	CASPCTGNTIYF
TRBV5-1	-	-	TRBJ2-7	TGCGCCAGCAGCTCCCAGGGCCACGAGCAGTACTTC	CASSSQGHEQYF
TRBV6-2/TRBV6-3	-	TRBD1	TRBJ1-1	TGTGCCAGCAGTTACGAGACAGGGGGCGGAATGAACACTGAAGCTTTCTTT	CASSYETGGGMNTEAFF
TRBV5-1	-	-	TRBJ1-3	TGCGCCAGCAGCTTGGACGGGAATGGAAACACCATATATTTT	CASSLDGNGNTIYF
TRBV19	few	-	TRBJ1-5	TGTGCCAGTAGTATAGGGACAGCAAGGATTCAGCCCCAGCATTTT	CASSIGTARIQPQHF
TRBV29-1	-	-	TRBJ2-7	TGCAGCGTTGAAACCAGGTTTGAGCAGTACTTC	CSVETRFEQYF
TRBV24-1	few	TRBD1	TRBJ2-7	TGTGCCACCAGAACCGGGACAGCCTGTGAGCAGTACTTC	CATRTGTACEQYF
TRBV9	few	-	TRBJ2-5	TGTGCCAGCAGCTTACAGGGACGGGTAAGAGGAGAGACCCAGTACTTC	CASSLQGRVRGETQYF
TRBV19	-	TRBD1	TRBJ2-6	TGTGCCAGTAGTTCTCGGACAGGGGACGGCTTGAGCTCTGGGGCCAACGTCCTGACTTTC	CASSSRTGDGLSSGANVLTF
TRBV5-1	few	-	TRBJ1-2	TGCGCCAGCAGCGGAGAGAGGGGGACTACTAACTATGGCTACACCTTC	CASSGERGTTNYGYTF
TRBV29-1	-	-	TRBJ2-5	TGCAGCGCCCCAGGGGGGACCCAAGAGACCCAGTACTTC	CSAPGGTQETQYF
TRBV6-5	few	-	TRBJ2-7	TGTGCCAGCAGTCGCCCCAGTGGCTCCTACGAGCAGTACTTC	CASSRPSGSYEQYF
TRBV14	-	-	TRBJ2-1	TGTGCCAGCAGCCAGGCAAAGGAGCAGTTCTTC	CASSQAKEQFF
TRBV6-5	few	TRBD1	TRBJ1-2	TGTGCCGCTGGGTTAGGACAGGGCTCTTCTGGCTACACCTTC	CAAGLGQGSSGYTF
TRBV7-9	-	TRBD1	TRBJ2-3	TGTGCCAGCAGCGCCCGACAGGGGGGTGCGGATACGCAGTATTTT	CASSARQGGADTQYF
TRBV5-1	-	TRBD1	TRBJ1-3	TGCGCCAGCAGCTTCGAAACCGCGACAGGGGGAAACACCATATATTTT	CASSFETATGGNTIYF
TRBV19	-	TRBD1	TRBJ2-1	TGTGCCAGTACGCCCCGACAGGGATGGGATGAGCAGTTCTTC	CASTPRQGWDEQFF
TRBV7-2	-	TRBD1	TRBJ1-1	TGTGCCAGCAGCCGGGAGACAGGGGCCTATGAAGCTTTCTTT	CASSRETGAYEAFF
TRBV19	-	-	TRBJ1-2	TGTGCCAGTAGTACTCTGGCGGGGACCTATGGCTACACCTTC	CASSTLAGTYGYTF
TRBV24-1	-	-	TRBJ2-7	TGTGCCACCAGTGACCCCCAGGGGAGAGAGTACTTC	CATSDPQGREYF
TRBV3-1/TRBV3-2	-	-	TRBJ1-1	TGTGCCAGCCGCGGGGCCGAAGAAGCTTTCTTT	CASRGAEEAFF
TRBV3-1/TRBV3-2	-	-	TRBJ2-2	TGTGCCAGCAGCCAAGATTTGGGGGCCGTCACCGGGGAGCTGTTTTTT	CASSQDLGAVTGELFF
TRBV3-1/TRBV3-2	-	-	TRBJ1-2	TGTGCCAGCAGCCAAGCAAGAGAGCGCTACACCTTC	CASSQARERYTF
TRBV5-1	-	-	TRBJ1-6	TGCGCCAGCAGCCCGGGACTGACCAATTCACCCCTCCACTTT	CASSPGLTNSPLHF
TRBV10-2	-	TRBD1	TRBJ1-4	TGCGCCAGCGCTAACAGGGGTGAAAAACTGTTTTTT	CASANRGEKLFF
TRBV9	once	-	TRBJ1-5	TGTGCCAGCAGCGTAACTTCGGTCCCCAATCAGCCCCAGCATTTT	CASSVTSVPNQPQHF
TRBV28	few	-	TRBJ1-5	TGTGCCAGCAGTACCACAGTAGTAAGTCAGCCCCAGCATTTT	CASSTTVVSQPQHF
TRBV27	-	-	TRBJ1-1	TGTGCCAGCAGTCCAAACTACAGGGAGGGCACTGAAGCTTTCTTT	CASSPNYREGTEAFF
TRBV20-1	-	-	TRBJ2-5	TGCAGTGCTAGCTACTATCAGACCCAGTACTTC	CSASYYQTQYF
TRBV19	-	-	TRBJ1-2	TGTGCCAGTATGAAAGGGGCAGAGATCTATGGCTACACCTTC	CASMKGAEIYGYTF
TRBV10-2	once	TRBD2	TRBJ2-7	TGCGCCAGCAGTGAGTCTAGGCGGGGCCTAGCGGGGACCTACGAGCAGTACTTC	CASSESRRGLAGTYEQYF
TRBV10-3	-	TRBD1	TRBJ1-2	TGTGCCATCAGTGGACAGGGGTCGGATGGCTACACCTTC	CAISGQGSDGYTF
TRBV19	-	TRBD2	TRBJ2-7	TGTGCCAGTAGTATAGGGACTAGCGGGGCCTCCTACGAGCAGTACTTC	CASSIGTSGASYEQYF